Below, 6 T cell receptor beta chains from the same sample are listed, as sequenced in a study of spatial heterogeneity in lung cancer. Study-level points and caveats: Tracking of tumor mutation counts was seen in expanded intratumoral alpha and beta TCR counts.

Sample time point: sample taken at primary tumor resection. These receptors' antigens are unknown. Via MiXCR, TCRdb re-called the 5' RACE reads, giving one row per CDR3 protein. The table records 11,000 to 15,000 distinct CDR3 sequences, 4.7% of them present only once. This specimen consisted of lung tumor tissue, obtained at surgery. The receptors come from a female donor with early-stage non-small cell lung cancer.

This clonotype has ten or more counts. V gene TRBV28 combines with J gene TRBJ2-5; weak D call: TRBD2 (6 bases). Germline CDR1 reads MDHEN; CDR2 reads SYDVKM. The CDR3 length is 14 residues. V gave up 7 bases and J gave up 5 bases, with 17 bases separating them. The CDR3 DNA is TGTGCCAGCACCCAGCGGGTCCGGGGTGAGACCCAGTACTTC. Its translation is CASTQRVRGETQYF.

The sample holds many counts of this clonotype. V and J are TRBV6-6 and TRBJ2-3; D not certain. Germline V gene data show CDR1 as MNHNY and CDR2 as SVGAGI (reference sequence). Trimming shortened V by 5 bases and J by 2 bases, and 5 bases separated the two germline ends. The CDR3 contains 12 residues. The CDR3 loop is CASSLYTDTQYF. In DNA, the CDR3 is TGTGCCAGCAGTCTCTACACAGATACGCAGTATTTT.

Many counts were recorded for this clonotype. The chain uses TRBV5-1 and TRBJ2-2, with D possibly TRBD1 on 5 matching bases. Trimming removed 1 base from V and 5 bases from J, with 12 bases in between. The CDR3 length is 15 residues. The germline V gene encodes CDR1 SGHRS and CDR2 YFSETQ. Written as DNA, the CDR3 is TGCGCCAGCAGCTTGTCTGGGGCCGCGACCGGGGAGCTGTTTTTT. Amino acid sequence: CASSLSGAATGELFF.

Many counts were recorded for this clonotype. This rearrangement joins TRBV7-6 to TRBJ2-5, with 8 bases matching TRBD2. Germline CDR1 SGHVS, CDR2 FNYEAQ. The CDR3 contains 14 residues. After removal of 5 bases from V and 4 bases from J, the junction contained 6 bases not matched to a gene. This CDR3 is CASSLGTSRETQYF. The CDR3, as DNA: TGTGCCAGCAGCCTTGGGACTAGTAGAGAGACCCAGTACTTC.

This clonotype is termed medium-sized (0.01 to 0.1%). The gene calls are TRBV29-1 and TRBJ1-2; TRBD1 matches 7 bases. Germline CDR1 reads SQVTM; CDR2 reads ANQGSEA. Unmatched junction bases numbered 14, after V lost 4 bases and J lost 6 bases. The CDR3 has 15 amino acids. CDR3 coding DNA: TGCAGCGTTGGACAGGGAGGTGGAGGAGGGGATGGCTACACCTTC. This sequence encodes CSVGQGGGGGDGYTF.

This clonotype came up many times. The gene calls are TRBV12-2 and TRBJ2-2; TRBD2 is the table's D call, not checked against the DNA. TRBV12-2 is a listed pseudogene. This CDR3 comprises 18 residues. CDR3 coding DNA: TGTGCAAGATACATCTCGGCAGCGCTAGCGAGGAACACCGGGGAGCTGTTTTTT. Its translation: CARYISAALARNTGELFF.